A single sample gave rise to the 20 T cell receptor beta chains below, sequenced in a study of cytomegalovirus exposure and HLA in healthy donors. This PCR relied on a set of 60 Vbeta primers and 13 Jbeta primers. The repertoire was sequenced with immunoSEQ multiplex PCR; TCRdb's copy has only in-frame clones and lacks some. The table shows roughly 240,000 clones, with around 80% occurring only once. What was sequenced was PBMCs. These receptors were taken from a boy aged 10-17 years in good health and CMV-seronegative.

The rearrangement uses TRBV30 and TRBJ2-3; TRBD2 matches 8 bases. Trimming took 0 bases from V and 5 from J; bases not matched to a gene: 4. CDR1 and CDR2 from the germline V gene are GTSNPN and SVGIG (reference sequence). This CDR3 region has 14 residues. Here the CDR3 DNA reads TGTGCCTGGAGTGTAATCCTAGCGGGAGATACGCAGTATTTT. This sequence encodes CAWSVILAGDTQYF.

V is TRBV4-2 and J is TRBJ2-7, with a weak D call TRBD1 (6 bases). The CDR3 has 14 amino acids. The germline V gene has CDR1 LGHNA and CDR2 YNFKEQ. The V end was cut by 5 bases, the J end by 0 bases, with 11 bases between. CDR3 nucleotides: TGTGCCAGCAGCGAGGGGGTGGCCTCCTACGAGCAGTACTTC. The encoded protein is CASSEGVASYEQYF.

This clone was seen more than once but under ten times. The V gene is TRBV27, the J gene TRBJ1-1; 8 nucleotides match TRBD1. V gave up 11 bases and J gave up 0 bases; unmatched junction bases: 8. The germline CDR1 and CDR2 sequences are MNHEY and SMNVEV (reference sequence). The CDR3 is 14 residues long. CDR3 DNA sequence: TGTGCCGCCCAGGCCAGGGGGCTGAACACTGAAGCTTTCTTT. Its protein product is CAAQARGLNTEAFF.

A single count supports this clone. The chain links TRBV6-5 to TRBJ2-7, with a possible D match to TRBD2 (5 bases). Germline V CDR1 and CDR2: MNHEY, SVGAGI. The CDR3 is 11 amino acids. The ends were cut back, 8 bases at V and 3 bases at J, with 8 bases in the middle. CDR3 DNA: TGTGCCAGCCACCGGGACTACGAGCAGTACTTC. Translation: CASHRDYEQYF.

In this sample, this clone turned up a few times. The chain is built from TRBV6-4 and TRBJ1-4; D gene unclear. The ends were cut back, 5 bases at V and 1 base at J, with 5 bases in the middle. The CDR3 is 13 amino acids. Per the germline V gene, CDR1 is MRHNA and CDR2 is SNTAGT. CDR3 sequence: CASSQRTNEKLFF. DNA of the CDR3: TGTGCCAGCAGTCAGCGAACTAATGAAAAACTGTTTTTT.

V gene TRBV10-1 combines with J gene TRBJ2-2; the D is unclear. V lost 0 bases to trimming and J lost 7 bases, with 6 bases between them. The CDR3 spans 13 residues. Germline values: CDR1 WNHNN, CDR2 SYGVQD (reference sequence). CDR3 loop: CASSESLIGELFF. DNA for the CDR3: TGCGCCAGCAGTGAGTCGCTAATCGGGGAGCTGTTTTTT.

The chain carries TRBV6-1 and TRBJ2-3; D not certain. This CDR3 spans 13 amino acids. The V gene's germline CDR1 is MNHNS and CDR2 SASEGT. V was trimmed by 4 bases and J by 3 bases, leaving 8 bases between them. The CDR3 DNA reads TGTGCCAGCAGTGTCCCAGGAACAGATACGCAGTATTTT. This gives the protein CASSVPGTDTQYF.

A few counts support this clone. V usage is TRBV6-4 and J usage is TRBJ2-3; 14 nucleotides agree with TRBD2. The germline CDR1 and CDR2 sequences are MRHNA and SNTAGT. J gave up 4 bases and V 4 bases, and 1 base lay outside the gene matches. This CDR3 region has 15 residues. The DNA for the CDR3 is TGTGCCAGCAGTGCGACTAGCGGGGGGGCAGATACGCAGTATTTT. Amino acid sequence: CASSATSGGADTQYF.

The rearrangement uses TRBV9 and TRBJ2-3; a possible D gene is TRBD2 (6 bases). The CDR3 totals 16 residues. The V and J ends lost 0 bases and 1 base respectively, with 12 bases between them. Germline assignment: CDR1 SGDLS and CDR2 YYNGEE. The CDR3 bases are TGTGCCAGCAGCGTAGGGGCGGGGAAAGGCACAGATACGCAGTATTTT. Protein product: CASSVGAGKGTDTQYF.

This chain joins TRBV29-1 and TRBJ2-7, with 9 bases fitting TRBD1. Germline trimming cut 6 bases from V and 5 bases from J; bases unmatched to any gene: 11. Germline CDR1 and CDR2: SQVTM and ANQGSEA. The CDR3 sequence is 14 residues long. CDR3: CSVARRDRAHEQYF. CDR3 DNA sequence: TGCAGCGTAGCCCGCCGGGACAGGGCCCACGAGCAGTACTTC.

The chain uses TRBV7-9 and TRBJ1-5; TRBD1 might be the D (6 bases). The CDR3 contains 14 residues. The germline V gene has CDR1 SEHNR and CDR2 FQNEAQ (reference sequence). V lost 1 base, J lost 5 bases, and 9 bases lay in between. The chain's CDR3 is CASSLGGGDQPQHF. Here the CDR3 DNA reads TGTGCCAGCAGCTTAGGAGGGGGAGATCAGCCCCAGCATTTT.

This clone was seen just once. This sample includes further DNA sequences coding for the same CDR3. The CDR3 nucleotides read TGTGCCAGCAGCTTGGGCCAGGCGAACACTGAAGCTTTCTTT. Protein product: CASSLGQANTEAFF. The chain has TRBV5-4 and TRBJ1-1; no definite D call. Germline V gene sequence: CDR1 SGHNT, CDR2 YYREEE (reference sequence). V was cut by 0 bases and J by 1 base, with 7 bases left in between. The CDR3 loop spans 14 amino acids.

J is TRBJ2-1 and V is TRBV6-6; possibly TRBD1 for D (5 bases). With 5 bases removed from V and 8 bases from J, the gap between germline ends came to 13 bases. Germline values: CDR1 MNHNY, CDR2 SVGAGI (reference sequence). This CDR3 is 13 amino acids long. The CDR3, as DNA: TGTGCCAGCAGTAAAGACAGTTACCATGAGCAGTTCTTC. Its translation is CASSKDSYHEQFF.

This rearrangement joins TRBV9 to TRBJ2-3; 7 bases align to TRBD1. CDR3 length: 15 residues. Germline values: CDR1 SGDLS, CDR2 YYNGEE. The J segment lost 3 bases and the V segment lost 4 bases, leaving 8 bases of the junction unmatched. CDR3 protein: CASSPRQGRTDTQYF. DNA for the CDR3: TGTGCCAGCAGCCCCCGACAGGGTAGAACAGATACGCAGTATTTT. Variable domain in full (rest from reference TRBV9 and TRBJ2-3): DSGVTQTPKHLITATGQRVTLRCSPRSGDLSVYWYQQSLDQGLQFLIQYYNGEERAKGNILERFSAQQFPDLHSELNLSSLELGDSALYFCASSPRQGRTDTQYFGPGTRLTVL.

The gene calls are TRBV30 and TRBJ1-4, with 7 bases that match TRBD1. V was clipped by 7 bases and J by 9 bases; unmatched bases: 5. This CDR3 is built from 11 residues. Germline loops: CDR1 GTSNPN, CDR2 SVGIG (reference sequence). CDR3 DNA: TGTGCCTTTGGAGGGGGCCAAAAACTGTTTTTT. As protein: CAFGGGQKLFF.

The chain has TRBV7-8 and TRBJ2-1; D perhaps matches TRBD2 (6 bases). This CDR3 region has 15 residues. Trimming removed 1 base from V and 1 base from J, with 8 bases in between. From germline, CDR1 is SGHVS and CDR2 FQNEAQ. This CDR3 reads CASSLVAASYNEQFF. For the CDR3, the DNA is TGTGCCAGCAGCTTAGTAGCGGCTTCCTACAATGAGCAGTTCTTC.

This clone was detected once. The gene calls are TRBV4-1 and TRBJ2-5; 8 bases agree with TRBD1. After removal of 4 bases from V and 5 bases from J, the junction contained 9 bases not matched to a gene. The CDR3 extends over 15 amino acids. Per germline, CDR1 MGHRA and CDR2 YSYEKL. The CDR3 spells CASSLRTGSTETQYF. CDR3 nucleotide sequence: TGCGCCAGCAGCCTACGGACAGGGTCTACGGAGACCCAGTACTTC.

The V and J genes are TRBV4-2 and TRBJ2-7; 9 nucleotides align to TRBD2. Germline V gene data show CDR1 as LGHNA and CDR2 as YNFKEQ. V was clipped by 3 bases and J by 0 bases; unmatched bases: 9. The CDR3 runs to 17 residues. The CDR3 bases are TGTGCCAGCAGCCAGGTTGATAGCGGGAGTCACTCCTACGAGCAGTACTTC. This codes for CASSQVDSGSHSYEQYF.

The J gene is TRBJ2-6, the V gene TRBV11-3; the D gene is possibly TRBD2 (6 bases). V was trimmed by 4 bases and J by 2 bases, leaving 9 bases between them. The CDR3 is 15 residues long. Looked up from germline, CDR1 is SGHNT and CDR2 is YENEEA. CDR3 coding DNA: TGTGCCAGCAGCTCTTGGGGGGCTGGGGCCAACGTCCTGACTTTC. Encoded protein: CASSSWGAGANVLTF. The full variable domain, with the rest looked up from reference TRBV11-3 and TRBJ2-6, is EAGVVQSPRYKIIEKKQPVAFWCNPISGHNTLYWYLQNLGQGPELLIRYENEEAVDDSQLPKDRFSAERLKGVDSTLKIQPAELGDSAVYLCASSSWGAGANVLTFGAGSRLTVL.

V and J are TRBV19 and TRBJ2-1; 9 bases are shared with TRBD1. V lost 7 bases and J lost 2; bases outside the gene matches: 6. Germline CDR1 and CDR2: LNHDA and SQIVND (reference sequence). There are 15 residues in the CDR3. The CDR3 sequence is CASIIRDRAYNEQFF. DNA for the CDR3: TGTGCCAGTATTATCCGGGACAGGGCCTACAATGAGCAGTTCTTC.